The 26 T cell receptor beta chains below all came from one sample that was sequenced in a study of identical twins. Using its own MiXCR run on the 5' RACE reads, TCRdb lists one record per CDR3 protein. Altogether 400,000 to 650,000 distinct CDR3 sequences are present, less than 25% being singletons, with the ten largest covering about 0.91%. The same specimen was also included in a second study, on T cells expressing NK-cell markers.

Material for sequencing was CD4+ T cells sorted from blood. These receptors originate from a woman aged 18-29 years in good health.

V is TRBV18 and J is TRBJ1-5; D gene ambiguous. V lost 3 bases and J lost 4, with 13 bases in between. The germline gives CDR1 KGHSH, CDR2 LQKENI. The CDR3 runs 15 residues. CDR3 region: CASSPPVPENQPQHF. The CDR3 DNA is TGTGCCAGCTCACCCCCGGTACCGGAGAATCAGCCCCAGCATTTT. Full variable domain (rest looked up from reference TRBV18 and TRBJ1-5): NAGVMQNPRHLVRRRGQEARLRCSPMKGHSHVYWYRQLPEEGLKFMVYLQKENIIDESGMPKERFSAEFPKEGPSILRIQQVVRGDSAAYFCASSPPVPENQPQHFGDGTRLSIL.

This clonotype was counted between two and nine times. The CDR3 loop reads CASSLVRDRGTDTQYF. The CDR3 DNA follows: TGTGCCAGCAGCTTAGTTCGGGACAGGGGGACAGATACGCAGTATTTT. V and J are TRBV7-2 and TRBJ2-3; 11 nucleotides align to TRBD1. Trimming removed 1 base from V and 3 bases from J; junction bases left unmatched: 3. Germline CDR1 is SGHTA and CDR2 is FQGNSA. This CDR3 is 16 amino acids long.

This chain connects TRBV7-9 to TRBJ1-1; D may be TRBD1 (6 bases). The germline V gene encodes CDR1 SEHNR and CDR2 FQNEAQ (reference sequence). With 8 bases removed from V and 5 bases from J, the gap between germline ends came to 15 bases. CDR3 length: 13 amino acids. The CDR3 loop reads CASSREGGTEAFF. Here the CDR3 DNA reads TGTGCCAGCTCCAGAGAGGGGGGGACTGAAGCTTTCTTT. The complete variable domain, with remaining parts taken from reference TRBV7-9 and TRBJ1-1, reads DTGVSQNPRHKITKRGQNVTFRCDPISEHNRLYWYRQTLGQGPEFLTYFQNEAQLEKSRLLSDRFSAERPKGSFSTLEIQRTEQGDSAMYLCASSREGGTEAFFGQGTRLTVV.

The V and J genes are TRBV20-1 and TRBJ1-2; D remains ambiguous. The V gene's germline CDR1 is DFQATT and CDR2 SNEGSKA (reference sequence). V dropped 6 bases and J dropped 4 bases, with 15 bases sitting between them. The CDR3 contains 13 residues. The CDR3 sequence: CSAENRLSYGYTF. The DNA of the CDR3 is TGCAGTGCGGAGAACCGGCTGAGCTATGGCTACACCTTC.

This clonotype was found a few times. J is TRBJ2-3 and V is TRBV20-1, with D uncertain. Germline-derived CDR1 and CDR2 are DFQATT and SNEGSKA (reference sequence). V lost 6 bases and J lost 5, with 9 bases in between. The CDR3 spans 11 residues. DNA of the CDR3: TGCAGTGCCAAGAGAGTAGATACGCAGTATTTT. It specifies CSAKRVDTQYF.

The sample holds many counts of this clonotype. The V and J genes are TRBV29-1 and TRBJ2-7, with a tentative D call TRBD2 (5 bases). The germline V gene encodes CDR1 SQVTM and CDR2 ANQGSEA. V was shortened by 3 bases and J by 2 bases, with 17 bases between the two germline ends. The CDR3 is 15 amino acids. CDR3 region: CSVDSGLTGTYEQYF. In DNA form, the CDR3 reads TGCAGCGTTGATTCGGGCCTCACGGGGACCTACGAGCAGTACTTC.

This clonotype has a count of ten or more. The CDR3 DNA reads TGTGCCAGCAGCCTCGCCGTGGGGGAGCTGTTTTTT. Translation: CASSLAVGELFF. J is TRBJ2-2 and V is TRBV6-6; D is unclear. Germline CDR1 MNHNY, CDR2 SVGAGI (reference sequence). V lost 6 bases and J 8 bases, leaving 10 bases between the germline ends. This CDR3 is built from 12 residues.

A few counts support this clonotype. The CDR3 here is CASSESGLQGRQYF. For the CDR3, the DNA is TGCGCCAGCAGTGAGTCGGGCCTACAGGGGCGGCAGTACTTC. The V gene is TRBV10-2, the J gene TRBJ2-7, with 7 bases fitting TRBD1. The germline CDR1 and CDR2 sequences are WSHSY and SAAADI. V was pared by 0 bases and J by 9 bases, with 8 bases of the junction left unmatched. The CDR3 has 14 residues.

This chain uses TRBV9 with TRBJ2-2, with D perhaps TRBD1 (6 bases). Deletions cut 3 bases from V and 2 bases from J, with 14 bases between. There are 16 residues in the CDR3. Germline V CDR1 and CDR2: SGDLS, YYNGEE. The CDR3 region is CASSARGTLNTGELFF. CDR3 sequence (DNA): TGTGCCAGCAGCGCCCGAGGGACACTAAACACCGGGGAGCTGTTTTTT.

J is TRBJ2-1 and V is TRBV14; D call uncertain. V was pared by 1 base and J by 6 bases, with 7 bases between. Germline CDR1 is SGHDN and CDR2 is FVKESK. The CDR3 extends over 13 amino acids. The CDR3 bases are TGTGCCAGCAGCCAAGTTTTGTTCAATGAGCAGTTCTTC. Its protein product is CASSQVLFNEQFF.

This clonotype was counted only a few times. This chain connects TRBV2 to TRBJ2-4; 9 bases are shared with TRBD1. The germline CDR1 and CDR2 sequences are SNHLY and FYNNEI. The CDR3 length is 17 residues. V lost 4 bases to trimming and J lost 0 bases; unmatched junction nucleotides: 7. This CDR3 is CASSATGGWLAKNIQYF. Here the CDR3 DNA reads TGTGCCAGCAGTGCTACAGGGGGCTGGTTAGCCAAAAACATTCAGTACTTC.

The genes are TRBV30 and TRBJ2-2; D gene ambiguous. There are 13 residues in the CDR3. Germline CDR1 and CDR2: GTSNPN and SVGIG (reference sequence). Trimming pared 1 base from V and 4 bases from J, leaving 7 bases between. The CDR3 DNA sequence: TGTGCCTGGAGTGCATTGGGCACCGGGGAGCTGTTTTTT. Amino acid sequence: CAWSALGTGELFF.

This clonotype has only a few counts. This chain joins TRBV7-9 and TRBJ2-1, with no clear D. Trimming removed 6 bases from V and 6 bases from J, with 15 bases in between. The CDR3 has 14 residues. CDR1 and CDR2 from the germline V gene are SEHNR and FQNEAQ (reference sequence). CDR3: CASSSPTGPNEQFF. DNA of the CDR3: TGTGCCAGCAGTTCCCCGACTGGACCCAATGAGCAGTTCTTC.

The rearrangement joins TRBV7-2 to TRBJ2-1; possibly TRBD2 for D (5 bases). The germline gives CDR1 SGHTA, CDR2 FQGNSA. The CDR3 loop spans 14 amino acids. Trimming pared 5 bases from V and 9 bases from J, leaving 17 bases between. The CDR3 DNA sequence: TGTGCCAGCAGCAGAACCCGGACTCCCGGTGAGCAGTTCTTC. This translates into CASSRTRTPGEQFF. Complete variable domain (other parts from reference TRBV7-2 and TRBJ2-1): GAGVSQSPSNKVTEKGKDVELRCDPISGHTALYWYRQSLGQGLEFLIYFQGNSAPDKSGLPSDRFSAERTGGSVSTLTIQRTQQEDSAVYLCASSRTRTPGEQFFGPGTRLTVL.

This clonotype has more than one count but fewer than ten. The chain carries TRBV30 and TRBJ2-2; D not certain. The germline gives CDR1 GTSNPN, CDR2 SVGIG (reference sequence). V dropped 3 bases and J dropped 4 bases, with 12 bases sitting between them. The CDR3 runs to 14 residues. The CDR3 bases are TGTGCCTGGAGACGTCCCGGTTCCACCGGGGAGCTGTTTTTT. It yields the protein CAWRRPGSTGELFF.

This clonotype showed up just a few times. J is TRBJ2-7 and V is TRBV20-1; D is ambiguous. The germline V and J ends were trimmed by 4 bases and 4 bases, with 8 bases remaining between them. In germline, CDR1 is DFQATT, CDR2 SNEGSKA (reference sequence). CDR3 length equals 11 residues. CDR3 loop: CSATVGYEQYF. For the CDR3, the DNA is TGCAGTGCTACTGTAGGATACGAGCAGTACTTC.

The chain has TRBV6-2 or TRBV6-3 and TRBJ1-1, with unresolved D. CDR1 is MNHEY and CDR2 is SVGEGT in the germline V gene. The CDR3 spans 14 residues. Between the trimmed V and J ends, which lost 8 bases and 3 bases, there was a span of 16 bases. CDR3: CASRRRVGHTEAFF. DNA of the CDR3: TGTGCCAGCCGACGAAGGGTCGGGCACACTGAAGCTTTCTTT.

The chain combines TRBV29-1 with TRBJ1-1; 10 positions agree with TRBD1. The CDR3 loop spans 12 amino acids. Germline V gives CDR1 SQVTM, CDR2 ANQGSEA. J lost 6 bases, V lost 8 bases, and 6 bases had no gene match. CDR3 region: CSTRQGASEAFF. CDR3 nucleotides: TGCAGCACAAGACAGGGGGCTTCTGAAGCTTTCTTT.

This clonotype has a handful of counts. This chain's CDR3 is CASRNDRLGGYTF. CDR3 sequence (DNA): TGTGCCAGCAGAAATGACAGGTTAGGAGGCTACACCTTC. The V gene is TRBV12-3 or TRBV12-4, the J gene TRBJ1-2; tentative D call: TRBD1 (6 bases). V gave up 6 bases and J gave up 8 bases, with 16 bases separating them. This CDR3 contains 13 residues.

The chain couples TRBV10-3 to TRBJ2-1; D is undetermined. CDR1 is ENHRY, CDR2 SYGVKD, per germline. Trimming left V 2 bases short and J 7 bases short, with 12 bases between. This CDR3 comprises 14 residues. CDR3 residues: CAISEKSGPNEQFF. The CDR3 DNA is TGTGCCATCAGTGAGAAGTCGGGCCCGAATGAGCAGTTCTTC.

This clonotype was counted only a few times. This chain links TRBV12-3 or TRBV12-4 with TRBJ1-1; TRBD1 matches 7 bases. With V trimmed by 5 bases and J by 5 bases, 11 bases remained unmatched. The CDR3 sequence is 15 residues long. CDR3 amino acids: CASSTGDSWGTEAFF. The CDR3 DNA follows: TGTGCCAGCAGTACGGGGGACAGCTGGGGGACTGAAGCTTTCTTT.

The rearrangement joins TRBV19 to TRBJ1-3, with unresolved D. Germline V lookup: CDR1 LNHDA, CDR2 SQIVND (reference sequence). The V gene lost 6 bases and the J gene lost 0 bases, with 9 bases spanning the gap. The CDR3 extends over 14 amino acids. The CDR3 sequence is CASRPRSSGNTIYF. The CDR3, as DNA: TGTGCCAGTAGACCGCGGAGCTCTGGAAACACCATATATTTT.

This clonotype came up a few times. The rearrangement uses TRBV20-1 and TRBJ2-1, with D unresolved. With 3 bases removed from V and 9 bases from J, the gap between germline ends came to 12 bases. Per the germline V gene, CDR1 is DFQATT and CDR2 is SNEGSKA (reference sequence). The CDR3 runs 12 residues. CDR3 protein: CSASDKGGEQFF. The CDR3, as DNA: TGCAGTGCTAGCGATAAAGGCGGTGAGCAGTTCTTC.

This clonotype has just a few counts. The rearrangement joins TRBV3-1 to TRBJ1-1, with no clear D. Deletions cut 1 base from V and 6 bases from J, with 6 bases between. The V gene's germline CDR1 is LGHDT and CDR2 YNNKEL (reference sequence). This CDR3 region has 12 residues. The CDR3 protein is CASSQVGSEAFF. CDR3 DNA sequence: TGTGCCAGCAGCCAAGTAGGCTCTGAAGCTTTCTTT.

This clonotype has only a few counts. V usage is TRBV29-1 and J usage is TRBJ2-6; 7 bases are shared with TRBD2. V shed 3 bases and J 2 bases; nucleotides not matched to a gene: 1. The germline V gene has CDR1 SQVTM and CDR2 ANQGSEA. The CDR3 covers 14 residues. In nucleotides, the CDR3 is TGCAGCGTTGAGCGGGGGACTGGGGCCAACGTCCTGACTTTC. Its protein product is CSVERGTGANVLTF.

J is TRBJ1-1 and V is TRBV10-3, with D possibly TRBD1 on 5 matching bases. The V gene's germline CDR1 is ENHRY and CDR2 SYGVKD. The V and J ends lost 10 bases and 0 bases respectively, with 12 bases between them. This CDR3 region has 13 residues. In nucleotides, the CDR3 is TGTGCCACCCACCTGACAGTGAACACTGAAGCTTTCTTT. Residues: CATHLTVNTEAFF.